Listed below are T cell receptor beta chains from one sample, sequenced in a study of CD8 T cells in ankylosing spondylitis. TCRdb re-analysed the 5' RACE reads in MiXCR, keeping a single row per CDR3 protein. The table records a few hundred thousand distinct CDR3 sequences, approximately 7.3% of them present only once. Material: blood, either unsorted or a sorted T cell fraction (not recorded which). The receptor source for this set is a male donor with ankylosing spondylitis. CDR3s include the opening cysteine and the closing phenylalanine or tryptophan. Each record gives: D gene, J gene, clone size, V gene, CDR3 protein, CDR3 DNA. The D gene is left open where the match is weak. Clone size is not always given. Where it is, it says once, few, many or a class for expanded clones.

d_gene: NA
j_gene: TRBJ2-3
abundance: many
v_gene: TRBV20-1
CDR3aa: CSARDPTDAPGVTQYF
CDR3nt: TGCAGTGCTAGGGACCCGACAGACGCCCCGGGAGTTACGCAGTATTTT

d_gene: TRBD2
j_gene: TRBJ2-1
abundance: many
v_gene: TRBV29-1
CDR3aa: CSVWRGSSYNEQFF
CDR3nt: TGCAGCGTTTGGCGGGGGAGCTCCTACAATGAGCAGTTCTTC

d_gene: NA
j_gene: TRBJ2-7
abundance: NA
v_gene: TRBV7-2
CDR3aa: CASSSSLTPYEQYF
CDR3nt: TGTGCCAGCAGCTCTTCACTAACTCCCTACGAGCAGTACTTC

d_gene: TRBD1
j_gene: TRBJ2-5
abundance: many
v_gene: TRBV29-1
CDR3aa: CSVHGGQGGETQYF
CDR3nt: TGCAGCGTTCACGGAGGACAGGGGGGGGAGACCCAGTACTTC

d_gene: NA
j_gene: TRBJ1-2
abundance: many
v_gene: TRBV5-5
CDR3aa: CASRRPDPDYTF
CDR3nt: TGTGCCAGCAGGCGCCCGGACCCGGACTACACCTTC

d_gene: TRBD2
j_gene: TRBJ2-1
abundance: many
v_gene: TRBV11-2
CDR3aa: CASSRRTSGGSYLYNEQFF
CDR3nt: TGTGCCAGCAGCCGGAGGACTAGCGGGGGGTCCTACCTGTACAATGAGCAGTTCTTC

d_gene: TRBD1
j_gene: TRBJ1-2
abundance: few
v_gene: TRBV6-5
CDR3aa: CASSYRSRQGRRDGYTF
CDR3nt: TGTGCCAGCAGTTACAGATCAAGACAGGGAAGGCGAGATGGCTACACCTTC

d_gene: NA
j_gene: TRBJ2-2
abundance: NA
v_gene: TRBV6-1
CDR3aa: CASRIDGGKNTGELFF
CDR3nt: TGTGCCAGCAGGATTGACGGGGGAAAGAACACCGGGGAGCTGTTTTTT

d_gene: NA
j_gene: TRBJ1-4
abundance: many
v_gene: TRBV15
CDR3aa: CATSEGNEKLFF
CDR3nt: TGTGCCACCAGTGAGGGGAACGAAAAACTGTTTTTT

d_gene: TRBD1
j_gene: TRBJ1-1
abundance: NA
v_gene: TRBV10-3
CDR3aa: CAISEALGSGTGGFF
CDR3nt: TGTGCCATCAGTGAGGCATTGGGATCCGGGACAGGCGGTTTCTTT

d_gene: TRBD2
j_gene: TRBJ2-3
abundance: many
v_gene: TRBV29-1
CDR3aa: CSVSNRASGSGTQYF
CDR3nt: TGCAGCGTTTCCAATAGGGCTAGCGGGAGTGGAACGCAGTATTTT

d_gene: TRBD1
j_gene: TRBJ1-6
abundance: many
v_gene: TRBV6-5
CDR3aa: CASSWTGGPNSPLHF
CDR3nt: TGTGCCAGCAGTTGGACAGGGGGCCCCAATTCACCCCTCCACTTT

d_gene: NA
j_gene: TRBJ1-5
abundance: NA
v_gene: TRBV15
CDR3aa: CATSRAQGNQPQHF
CDR3nt: TGTGCCACCAGCAGAGCGCAGGGGAATCAGCCCCAGCATTTT

d_gene: NA
j_gene: TRBJ2-7
abundance: NA
v_gene: TRBV27
CDR3aa: CASSSGNRVYEQYF
CDR3nt: TGTGCCAGCAGTTCGGGGAATCGGGTCTACGAGCAGTACTTC

d_gene: NA
j_gene: TRBJ2-7
abundance: many
v_gene: TRBV7-9
CDR3aa: CASSMGQSPYYEQYF
CDR3nt: TGTGCCAGCAGCATGGGACAATCTCCTTACTACGAGCAGTACTTC

d_gene: TRBD2
j_gene: TRBJ2-4
abundance: many
v_gene: TRBV2
CDR3aa: CASTQIGEGAKNIQYF
CDR3nt: TGTGCCAGCACCCAAATAGGGGAGGGAGCCAAAAACATTCAGTACTTC

d_gene: TRBD2
j_gene: TRBJ2-1
abundance: many
v_gene: TRBV11-2
CDR3aa: CASSFGTSFEQFF
CDR3nt: TGTGCCAGCAGCTTCGGGACTAGTTTTGAGCAGTTCTTC

d_gene: TRBD2
j_gene: TRBJ2-7
abundance: NA
v_gene: TRBV3-1
CDR3aa: CASSQGPSGPYEQYF
CDR3nt: TGTGCCAGCAGCCAAGGTCCTAGCGGCCCCTACGAGCAGTACTTC

d_gene: NA
j_gene: TRBJ2-5
abundance: many
v_gene: TRBV11-2
CDR3aa: CASSYQGKETQYF
CDR3nt: TGTGCCAGCAGCTACCAGGGAAAGGAGACCCAGTACTTC

d_gene: TRBD2
j_gene: TRBJ2-1
abundance: many
v_gene: TRBV6-2/TRBV6-3
CDR3aa: CASSPTSDEQFF
CDR3nt: TGTGCCAGCAGCCCGACTAGCGATGAGCAGTTCTTC